Below are 25 T cell receptor beta chains sequenced from a single sample in a study of T-cell reconstitution after alpha-beta-depleted transplantation in children. Unique molecular identifiers were incorporated into the prepared TCRbeta library. One entry per CDR3 protein results from TCRdb running MiXCR on the PCR reads. Among 150,000 to 200,000 distinct CDR3 sequences listed, 13% to 15% were seen once. The sample in question was PBMCs from the stem cell graft donor, obtained from the stem cell graft. The receptors stem from a human donor who donated a stem cell graft to a child with acute lymphoblastic leukemia.

In this sample, this clonotype turned up many times. The chain combines TRBV6-5 with TRBJ1-4; a possible D gene is TRBD1 (5 bases). This CDR3 has 13 amino acids. Trimming removed 4 bases from V and 12 bases from J, with 15 bases in between. Per the germline V gene, CDR1 is MNHEY and CDR2 is SVGAGI. The CDR3 bases are TGTGCCAGCAGTTTGGGCTCGGGGGAGGAACTGTTTTTT. It codes for CASSLGSGEELFF.

This clonotype was counted ten times or more. The rearrangement links TRBV29-1 to TRBJ2-1; maybe TRBD2 (7 bases). The CDR3 runs 16 residues. V was pared by 4 bases and J by 3 bases, with 19 bases between. From germline, CDR1 is SQVTM and CDR2 ANQGSEA. The CDR3 DNA reads as TGCAGCGTTGGAGGGGGGGGTACCCGAGACTACAATGAGCAGTTCTTC. Its translation is CSVGGGGTRDYNEQFF.

This clonotype was recorded many times. This chain joins TRBV12-3 or TRBV12-4 and TRBJ2-7; 8 bases are shared with TRBD1. This CDR3 spans 14 amino acids. The V gene end was trimmed by 7 bases and the J gene end by 7 bases; junction bases not matched to a gene: 12. The chain's CDR3 is CASTYHYTGGEQYF. CDR3 nucleotides: TGTGCCAGCACCTACCACTATACAGGGGGAGAGCAGTACTTC.

This clonotype was picked up many times. This chain connects TRBV11-2 to TRBJ2-5; D is perhaps TRBD1 or TRBD2 (5 bases each). The CDR3 covers 14 residues. Trimming took 4 bases from V and 3 from J, leaving 12 bases between them. Germline values: CDR1 SGHAT, CDR2 FQNNGV. In DNA, the CDR3 is TGTGCCAGCAGCTCCCCGGGACGCAAAGAGACCCAGTACTTC. It is translated as CASSSPGRKETQYF.

This clonotype was seen many times. The rearrangement links TRBV10-1 to TRBJ2-5; 14 bases map to TRBD2. The CDR3 length is 18 residues. Trimming removed 3 bases from V and 3 bases from J; junction bases left unmatched: 9. Germline V CDR1 and CDR2: WNHNN, SYGVQD (reference sequence). The CDR3 reads CASSDAVPGLAGEETQYF. CDR3 in DNA: TGCGCCAGCAGTGATGCCGTCCCGGGACTAGCGGGAGAAGAGACCCAGTACTTC.

This clonotype has at least ten counts. The chain combines TRBV5-6 with TRBJ2-5; the match to TRBD1 covers 7 bases. CDR3 length equals 15 residues. Trimming removed 0 bases from V and 3 bases from J; junction bases left unmatched: 5. The germline gives CDR1 SGHDT, CDR2 YYEEEE. The CDR3 sequence is CASSLVGTEEETQYF. CDR3 nucleotides: TGTGCCAGCAGCTTGGTCGGGACAGAGGAAGAGACCCAGTACTTC. The variable domain in full, completed from reference TRBV5-6 and TRBJ2-5, reads DAGVTQSPTHLIKTRGQQVTLRCSPKSGHDTVSWYQQALGQGPQFIFQYYEEEERQRGNFPDRFSGHQFPNYSSELNVNALLLGDSALYLCASSLVGTEEETQYFGPGTRLLVL.

There are many counts of this clonotype. V is TRBV5-1 and J is TRBJ2-3; no definite D call. Trimming pared 0 bases from V and 6 bases from J, leaving 8 bases between. Germline CDR1 and CDR2: SGHRS and YFSETQ. The CDR3 has 13 residues. Here the CDR3 reads CASSLADGDTQYF. The DNA for the CDR3 is TGCGCCAGCAGCTTGGCCGACGGGGATACGCAGTATTTT. Drawing the rest from reference TRBV5-1 and TRBJ2-3, the complete variable domain is KAGVTQTPRYLIKTRGQQVTLSCSPISGHRSVSWYQQTPGQGLQFLFEYFSETQRNKGNFPGRFSGRQFSNSRSEMNVSTLELGDSALYLCASSLADGDTQYFGPGTRLTVL.

This clonotype has a count of ten or more. The chain links TRBV12-3 or TRBV12-4 to TRBJ2-7; D ambiguous. CDR3 length equals 13 residues. V shed 7 bases and J shed 6 bases, with 16 bases lying between them. The CDR3 region has the DNA TGTGCCAGCACCGAGACCACTAAGAGCGAGCAGTACTTC. Its translation: CASTETTKSEQYF.

This clonotype was recorded at least ten times. The chain recombines TRBV20-1 with TRBJ2-2; 9 bases map to TRBD2. The junction had 8 bases not matched to a gene; V was cut back by 2 bases and J by 4 bases. Germline values: CDR1 DFQATT, CDR2 SNEGSKA (reference sequence). The CDR3 is 16 amino acids. The CDR3 spells CSARKSAGGPTGELFF. In DNA, the CDR3 is TGCAGTGCTAGAAAGAGCGCGGGAGGGCCCACCGGGGAGCTGTTTTTT.

This clonotype was found many times. The chain recombines TRBV2 with TRBJ2-1; 9 bases line up with TRBD2. Trimming cost V 5 bases and J 0 bases; bases outside gene matches: 5. Germline CDR1 reads SNHLY; CDR2 reads FYNNEI. The CDR3 loop spans 16 amino acids. Here the CDR3 reads CASSLHSGSSYNEQFF. CDR3 DNA: TGTGCCAGCAGTCTACATAGCGGGAGCTCCTACAATGAGCAGTTCTTC.

This clonotype was seen at least ten times. The chain uses TRBV7-9 and TRBJ1-1; D remains ambiguous. CDR1 is SEHNR, CDR2 FQNEAQ, per germline (reference sequence). CDR3 length equals 11 residues. V gave up 1 base and J gave up 11 bases, with 8 bases separating them. CDR3 amino acids: CASSLGPHAFF. In nucleotides, the CDR3 is TGTGCCAGCAGCTTAGGTCCCCATGCTTTCTTT.

This clonotype has a count of ten or more. The chain couples TRBV5-1 to TRBJ2-2; no firm D call. From germline, CDR1 is SGHRS and CDR2 YFSETQ. This CDR3 contains 14 residues. V was trimmed by 0 bases and J by 5 bases, leaving 8 bases between them. CDR3 protein: CASSLVVGTGELFF. As DNA, the CDR3 is TGCGCCAGCAGCTTGGTCGTTGGAACCGGGGAGCTGTTTTTT.

The V gene is TRBV7-9, the J gene TRBJ2-7; 12 bases are a match to TRBD1. Trimming at V came to 5 bases and at J to 6 bases, leaving 8 bases not matched to a gene. This CDR3 has 15 residues. Germline-derived CDR1 and CDR2 are SEHNR and FQNEAQ (reference sequence). The CDR3 sequence: CASSPGGQGAVEQYF. CDR3 nucleotide sequence: TGTGCCAGCAGCCCCGGGGGACAGGGGGCGGTCGAGCAGTACTTC.

This clonotype was observed at least ten times. The chain uses TRBV12-3 or TRBV12-4 and TRBJ2-7; 11 positions agree with TRBD2. Trimming took 6 bases from V and 3 from J; bases not matched to a gene: 10. This CDR3 spans 16 amino acids. The CDR3 spells CASSPPLAGGVYEQYF. The CDR3 nucleotides read TGTGCCAGCAGCCCTCCTCTAGCGGGAGGCGTCTACGAGCAGTACTTC.

This clonotype was detected ten times or more. This chain connects TRBV5-1 to TRBJ1-1; no reliable D call. The V end lost 0 bases, the J end lost 1 base, and 10 bases lay between the germline ends. Germline loops: CDR1 SGHRS, CDR2 YFSETQ. This CDR3 is built from 15 residues. The DNA of the CDR3 is TGCGCCAGCAGCTTGGAGGGTCCGGGGAACACTGAAGCTTTCTTT. Translated, it gives CASSLEGPGNTEAFF.

The chain combines TRBV4-1 with TRBJ1-5; TRBD1 matches at 8 bases. Trimming removed 0 bases from V and 4 bases from J; junction bases left unmatched: 8. Per the germline V gene, CDR1 is MGHRA and CDR2 is YSYEKL. CDR3 length: 17 amino acids. The CDR3 region is CASSQDPPGGANQPQHF. In nucleotides, the CDR3 is TGCGCCAGCAGCCAAGATCCCCCAGGGGGCGCGAATCAGCCCCAGCATTTT.

This clonotype was recorded at least ten times. The chain carries TRBV12-3 or TRBV12-4 and TRBJ2-6; 10 bases fit TRBD1. This CDR3 is built from 13 residues. J was trimmed by 10 bases and V by 6 bases; bases with no gene match: 3. The CDR3 DNA sequence: TGTGCCAGCAGCCCGGGACAGGGGAACGTCCTGACTTTC. Amino acids: CASSPGQGNVLTF.

This clonotype was found many times. V gene TRBV7-8 combines with J gene TRBJ2-1; 11 bases align to TRBD2. The junction had 8 bases not matched to a gene; V was cut back by 1 base and J by 15 bases. The germline V gene encodes CDR1 SGHVS and CDR2 FQNEAQ. CDR3 length: 14 amino acids. CDR3 protein: CASSLEGTSGSAFF. CDR3 coding DNA: TGTGCCAGCAGCTTAGAAGGTACTAGCGGGAGTGCGTTCTTC.

This clonotype was counted between two and nine times. CDR3 nucleotide sequence: TGTGCCAGCAGCTTATTTCAGGGGGCCGGGGAGCTGTTTTTT. It codes for CASSLFQGAGELFF. The V and J genes are TRBV11-2 and TRBJ2-2, with 7 bases aligning to TRBD1. With V trimmed by 2 bases and J by 6 bases, 3 bases remained unmatched. CDR3 length: 14 amino acids. In germline, CDR1 is SGHAT, CDR2 FQNNGV.

This clonotype has a count of ten or more. In DNA, the CDR3 is TGTGCCAGCAGCTCTAGTAGGGGGCAGAACTATGGCTACACCTTC. Encoded protein: CASSSSRGQNYGYTF. The chain recombines TRBV7-2 with TRBJ1-2; TRBD1 matches 7 bases. V was clipped by 4 bases and J by 2 bases; unmatched bases: 7. This CDR3 contains 15 residues. Germline V gives CDR1 SGHTA, CDR2 FQGNSA.

Concerning this clonotype itself: Given a much more abundant clone one base away, this may be a read error. The chain carries TRBV6-1 and TRBJ2-7; D unclear. Trimming took 7 bases from V and 3 from J, leaving 13 bases between them. CDR3 length: 13 residues. CDR1 and CDR2 from the germline V gene are MNHNS and SASEGT. CDR3 nucleotide sequence: TGTGCCAGCAACCCCTCGAAGTTCTACGAGCAGTACTTC. Residues: CASNPSKFYEQYF.

About this clonotype itself: This sequence may be a read error, since a much larger clone differs from it by one base. The CDR3 loop is CASSQDGRGNKQFF. The CDR3 nucleotides are TGTGCCAGCAGCCAAGATGGGAGGGGCAATAAGCAGTTCTTC. V usage is TRBV3-1 and J usage is TRBJ2-1, with 7 bases that match TRBD2. CDR1 LGHDT and CDR2 YNNKEL come from the germline V gene (reference sequence). The CDR3 spans 14 residues.

This clonotype was detected many times. This rearrangement joins TRBV20-1 to TRBJ2-2, with 8 bases that match TRBD2. Trimming cost V 1 base and J 1 base; bases outside gene matches: 5. This CDR3 has 16 residues. Germline values: CDR1 DFQATT, CDR2 SNEGSKA (reference sequence). In DNA, the CDR3 is TGCAGTGCTAGAGGACGGGAGGGCCTGAACACCGGGGAGCTGTTTTTT. It yields the protein CSARGREGLNTGELFF.

The sample holds a few counts of this clonotype. The chain recombines TRBV20-1 with TRBJ2-1; a weak D match, TRBD1 (5 bases). Germline CDR1 is DFQATT and CDR2 is SNEGSKA (reference sequence). Trimming left V 5 bases short and J 0 bases short, with 20 bases between. The CDR3 consists of 17 residues. In DNA form, the CDR3 reads TGCAGTGCTCTCTTACCAAGCTGGGGCCTCTCCTACAATGAGCAGTTCTTC. This gives the protein CSALLPSWGLSYNEQFF.

This clonotype was counted ten times or more. V is TRBV5-1 and J is TRBJ2-6; TRBD2 might be the D (6 bases). V was trimmed by 0 bases and J by 0 bases, leaving 16 bases between them. Germline CDR1 SGHRS, CDR2 YFSETQ. The CDR3 is made up of 19 amino acids. The CDR3 DNA sequence: TGCGCCAGCAGCTTGGCCCTCGGGGGTACCCGCTCTGGGGCCAACGTCCTGACTTTC. Protein sequence: CASSLALGGTRSGANVLTF.